This T cell receptor beta chain was profiled in a study of human T cells and chemical hapten exposure. Study information: DPC at 0.01% went onto the upper back in patch tests, read at 6 days. General study results and limits: Donors' alopecia may make their immune response differ from healthy people's.

Described time point: pre-sensitization, week 0. Documented treatment: therapeutic diphenylcyclopropenone sensitization with weekly scalp DPC. TCRdb re-derived calls from the RACE reads in MiXCR, one entry per CDR3 protein. The sample shows over 85,000 distinct CDR3 sequences, less than 14% of them seen only once. On this clonotype itself: The antigen remains unidentified. Because the CDR3's place on the DNA is in doubt, the DNA is left out and the CDR3 is given as listed by TCRdb.

Germline V gene lookup returns CDR1 DFQATT and CDR2 SNEGSKA (reference sequence). With termini counted, the CDR3 has 15 amino acids. This clonotype originated in a woman aged 55-70 years with alopecia areata. Some clones in this sample may be carry-over from other donors' samples. The genes are TRBV20-1 and TRBJ2-3; the table calls TRBD2, which could not be checked here. The sequenced sample was whole blood, obtained in connection with sensitization to the hapten diphenylcyclopropenone (DPC). CDR3 in amino acids: CSPVGLAGEKIRSIF.